This entry describes one TCR beta chain. This clone was counted only a few times. Its antigen is still unknown. Base qualities were left out, and no much larger clone turns up one base away. These data come from a study of T cells in localized non-small cell lung cancer (dated by TCRdb to 2018 to 2021). In terms of the full investigation: T cell repertoires of approximately 250 early-stage NSCLC patients were analyzed, with tumors being compared against uninvolved tumor-adjacent lungs. The cohort was made up of approximately 250 treatment-naive NSCLC patients whose localized lung tumors had been resected. Of the NSCLC patients, fewer than 150 were male and around 99 were female, and the mean age was about 69 years.

General conclusions and limits of the study: Of the top 100 tumor clones, a median of 57 were detected in paired uninvolved adjacent lung; 28 were also among that lung's top 100. Because of the exploratory design, TCR variables were selected using unadjusted p-values without false-discovery rate correction. Because multi-region sequencing of the tumors was not done, intratumor heterogeneity could not be ruled out. Longer overall survival was associated with higher T cell density in blood, whereas shorter survival was associated with higher clonality in adjacent lung. The highest T cell clonality was observed in uninvolved tumor-adjacent lung, where clonality exceeded that of tumor, suggesting that antigenic responses were more focused in uninvolved tumor-adjacent lung.

Two independent pathologists confirmed that the uninvolved adjacent lung, which was taken at least 2 cm from the tumor margin, was free of atypia. At diagnosis, peripheral blood, uninvolved tumor-adjacent lung and tumor were collected and were preserved as a mix of fresh-frozen and FFPE material. The immunoSEQ Assay was used to sequence TCR beta CDR3 regions from DNA. In the original analysis: T cell density was computed as TCR beta template counts normalized to usable DNA estimated by amplifying housekeeping genes. Using the preseqR package, richness was estimated by extrapolating to 120,000 templates for tissue samples and 400,000 templates for PBMC samples. Clonality was defined by subtracting Pielou's evenness from one. To identify tissue-enriched TCRs, differential abundance testing was run on productive amino-acid clonotypes with a minimum total count of 5 and an alpha of 0.1. The Jaccard Index and the Morisita Overlap Index were used to quantify repertoire overlap between compartments. GLIPH grouped TCR beta CDR3s together with public tetramer-defined viral CDR3s, and a viral motif had to include at least three viral sequences and also show V-gene enrichment. TCRdb provides this immuneACCESS table in a form limited to in-frame rearrangements. Some clones are lacking; in checked studies, under half of them reflect an unresolved V gene, and why the rest are absent is not known. That table gives V, J and clone size, and the DNA gave D and trimming. The sample profile shows around 2,000 clones; over 25% of them were found once. Under 20% of the sample is in the top ten clones.

The germline V gene supplies CDR1 SGDLS and CDR2 YYNGEE. The CDR3 starts with the cysteine, ends with the phenylalanine, and has 14 residues. Only the CDR3 DNA is retained, 42 bases long and in frame from the first base. Trimming takes 0 bases from V and 0 bases from J, and the germline ends sit 4 bases apart. The receptor was isolated from a woman aged 40 to 75 with stage II lung adenocarcinoma. This specimen consisted of normal lung tissue next to the tumor, obtained before any cancer treatment. The receptor chain draws on TRBV9 and TRBJ1-3; confidence is insufficient to name the D gene. The nucleotides are TGTGCCAGCAGCGTAGGGAACTCTGGAAACACCATATATTTT. The resulting protein is CASSVGNSGNTIYF.